This TCR beta chain was recorded in a study of cytomegalovirus exposure and HLA in healthy donors (dated by TCRdb to 2016 to 2017). For the study in its entirety: An earlier analysis of some 600 of the donors reported under 300 Gb of sequence data and 90 million to 120 million unique TCR beta sequences obtained from roughly 180 million T cells. Several DR-DQ haplotypes were treated as single units for association and clustering because of strong linkage in the cohort. Donor age, sex, ethnicity and CMV serostatus were collected together with the repertoire data. The study aimed to test whether cataloging public T cell receptors could reveal signatures of past pathogen exposure. On average, around 240,000 unique TCR beta nucleotide sequences were sequenced per donor among more than 350 genotyped donors of the cohort, with about 17% of those sequences being non-productive. An early release covering about 600 HLA-typed donors comprised 300 to 350 gigabases of sequencing data and some 79 million unique TCR sequences. In addition to the first cohort of several hundred subjects, a separate validation cohort of approximately 110 different subjects was used. A later genetic analysis used genome-wide SNP genotypes for about three fifths of the roughly 700 donors, treating that subset as a discovery cohort. Typing coverage differed by locus: A, B, C, DRB1 and DQB1 were typed in roughly 620-630 donors, DQA1 in about 550, DPA1 in some 610, and DPB1 in around 490. Of the 300 to 500 genotyped donors, 75% to 85% were placed in the genetic ancestry cluster associated with self-reported Caucasian donors. The study profiled the T cell repertoires of approximately 700 subjects by immunosequencing and related them to cytomegalovirus serostatus. To study patterns of TCR occurrence, a later analysis re-analyzed previously published TCR beta repertoires from 700 or so donors and added high-resolution HLA genotyping. An earlier analysis of roughly 580 of the donors used high-throughput TCR beta sequencing to judge whether each TCR beta V gene segment behaved as functional or pseudogenic. Class I and class II HLA loci were covered by the typing at four-digit resolution. To predict cytomegalovirus infection status, the study combined high-throughput TCR immunosequencing, statistical association of individual TCRs with disease status, and machine learning. Rather than using new phenotypic data, the later analysis identified candidate immune exposures from TCR beta sequences and from how often those sequences occurred across donors. All discovery cohort repertoires had been generated on a single sequencing platform. Broad study findings and their caveats: Correlated functional status among segregating V segments might reflect linkage disequilibrium, but an unknown experimental factor could not be ruled out. The only immune exposure information available for the cohort was CMV serostatus. Broadly in line with IMGT annotations, most TCR beta V segments showed up in productive rearrangements about 87% or about 30% of the time in an earlier analysis of 587 of the donors. Because counts were too low, around 17 rarely observed V segments, including chromosome 9 orphons, were left out of the earlier analysis of approximately 580 of the donors. Strong co-occurrence of HLA alleles, especially DR and DQ, made assigning TCR associations to individual alleles difficult. HLA typing was unavailable for some donors at each locus, so association tests used only the typed subset. A cluster of highly shared sequence variants was judged likely to be a technical artifact of the sequencing pipeline. According to a later analysis, most CMV-associated TCR beta chains appeared to be HLA-restricted, and the HLA associations seemed to be driven largely by CMV exposure. While some public TCRs were present in many individuals, most TCR sequences turned up only very rarely across donors. A further reported finding was that TCR beta sequences accurately predicted the HLA-A and HLA-B alleles for most subjects in the first cohort. This cohort had only TCR beta chains sequenced, and the lack of alpha or paired-chain data limited which features could be detected. In vitro tests confirmed that a few of the cytomegalovirus-associated TCR beta chains recognize cytomegalovirus antigens. In a later analysis, HLA-associated TCR beta chains showed more clonal expansion and lower generation probabilities than non-associated chains that were equally common. The classifier was reported to diagnose cytomegalovirus status with high specificity and sensitivity in both the original cohort and the validation cohort. According to a later genetic analysis, donors in an Asian-associated ancestry cluster had fewer N-insertions in productive TCRs than the approximately 630-donor mean. Some IMGT-functional V segments, including TRBV6-2 and TRBV6-3, could not be distinguished by the 87-base-pair reads and were therefore excluded. A later analysis found that TCR association rates varied across HLA loci, with DRB1 alleles showing the most associated TCRs and HLA-C alleles the fewest. In a later analysis, more than 15,000 TCR beta sequences were associated with specific HLA alleles at a false discovery rate of 0.05. The study listed 170 or so TCR beta chains as associated with cytomegalovirus. V-gene and J-gene trimming of TCR beta chains was associated with a missense DCLRE1C variant in a later genetic analysis, and the association was replicated in an independent cohort. In a later analysis, several top co-occurrence clusters were reported to appear linked to parvovirus B19, influenza, CMV and Epstein-Barr virus. According to the authors, the approach could potentially be generalized to other disease states and immunological phenotypes. Roughly uniform sequencing depth across donors was assumed in presence/absence analyses, although this assumption may not hold.

The library came from the immunoSEQ multiplex PCR assay. The multiplex PCR relied on a mix of 60 forward primers for TCR Vbeta segments and 13 reverse primers for TCR Jbeta segments. A multiplex PCR assay on genomic DNA amplified the CDR3 region of rearranged TCR beta genes. The amplified TCR beta libraries were sequenced on the Illumina HiSeq System as 87-base-pair reads. In the authors' own workflow: Across the 640 or so repertoires, a later analysis counted some 81 million unique TCR beta chains, 9.5 million to 13 million of which were shared by at least two donors. To remove PCR and sequencing errors, raw reads were error-corrected and collapsed into unique sequences using a nearest-neighbor algorithm that merged closely related sequences. V, D and J gene segments were assigned by aligning CDR3 sequences to IMGT reference sequences. For a sequence to be retained, at least a six-nucleotide match to both a V gene segment and a J gene segment was required. A rearrangement was called productive if the CDR3 had no stop codons and remained in frame with V and J, and every other rearrangement was called non-productive. Following IMGT convention, CDR3 was defined as the stretch from the second conserved V-encoded cysteine up to the conserved J-encoded phenylalanine. The earlier analysis of some 540 of the donors excluded any sequence lacking an unambiguous match to a single V gene segment. An earlier analysis of 587 of the donors classified V segments as functional when productive rearrangements were above 56.7% and as segregating when the standard deviation between donors was above 5%. To diagnose cytomegalovirus status from the catalog of TCR beta chain sequences, a statistical classification framework was built. In a later analysis, V and J genes were assigned by comparing TCR nucleotide sequences against IMGT/GENE-DB human TR gene sequences. A later analysis assigned CDR3 sequences and most-parsimonious VDJ recombination scenarios with the TCRdist pipeline. In a later analysis, each TCR beta chain was defined by its CDR3 amino acid sequence together with its V-gene family, and reads lacking a unique V-gene family were excluded. A later analysis removed 500 to 600 highly shared, low-generation-probability nucleotide sequences to deal with suspected cross-contamination and a sequencing artifact. For each public chain, a later analysis derived a clonal expansion index from normalized ranks of inferred template counts within each repertoire. A later analysis computed generation probabilities with a VDJ recombination model fitted to out-of-frame rearrangements, and checked the results against IGoR. In a later analysis, hypergeometric tests were used to score TCR-TCR, TCR-HLA and TCR-CMV co-occurrence, with a repertoire-size bias correction applied to TCR pairs. False discovery rates were estimated in a later analysis by permuting HLA or CMV assignments 20 times. In a later analysis, co-occurring TCRs were grouped using DBSCAN, with TCRdist sequence similarity added in when clustering inside HLA-allele-positive subsets. Repertoires with fewer than 30,000 or more than 120,000 public chains, plus five repertoires with anomalous nucleotide sharing, were excluded from co-occurrence clustering. The clones in this table, taken by TCRdb from immuneACCESS, are in-frame only. Not every clone is retained; where verified, under half of the shortfall comes from an unresolved V gene, and the cause of the rest is unknown. Clone size and V and J calls were adopted from that table, with D and trimming inferred from the DNA. Within this sample are 80,000 to 100,000 clones, with less than 70% of them counted one time only. The ten largest clones capture 1.2% of the sample.

This clone showed up just a few times. Which antigen it targets is not known. Base qualities are not recorded, but no much larger clone differs from it by a single base. The cohort comprised several hundred healthy bone marrow donors. At the time of sampling, every cohort member was nominally healthy, though immune exposures that went unrecorded were likely present. The donor tested CMV seronegative and was one of the 352 seronegative cohort members. Each donor provided a peripheral blood sample, and peripheral blood mononuclear cells were used for TCR beta sequencing. The Qiagen DNeasy Blood Extraction Kit was used to extract genomic DNA from the blood cell samples. V is cut back by 0 bases and J by 2 bases, with 11 bases in the junction unmatched. The germline V gene supplies CDR1 SGHVT and CDR2 SQSDAQ. Including the terminal cysteine and phenylalanine, the CDR3 comprises 20 residues. Of the read, only the CDR3 DNA is kept; its 60 bases are in frame from base 1.

The sample consisted of PBMCs. This receptor chain uses TRBV7-4 and TRBJ1-5; 12 central bases correspond to TRBD1. This TCR was sampled from a female donor in good health and CMV-seronegative. The CDR3 in this case is CASSLASSGQGAVGNQPQHF. The nucleotide sequence is TGTGCCAGCAGCTTAGCGAGCTCGGGACAGGGGGCCGTTGGCAATCAGCCCCAGCATTTT.